Following are 7 T cell receptor beta chains from one sample sequenced in a study of shared clonotypes between healthy human individuals. TCRdb's table, derived via immunoSEQ multiplex PCR, lists solely in-frame clones and lacks some. Of around 640,000 clones listed, about 95% are singletons. In the naive CD8 group, cells lacked CD45RO and were positively selected for CCR7, so terminally differentiated effector memory CD45RA+ cells were left out. The sample taken for sequencing was naive CD8+ T cells sorted from blood. The receptors derive from a woman aged 25 to 45 in good health.

V usage is TRBV9 and J usage is TRBJ2-1; no firm D call. The CDR3 runs 11 residues. The V and J ends lost 7 bases and 9 bases respectively, with 11 bases between them. The germline V gene has CDR1 SGDLS and CDR2 YYNGEE. The CDR3 bases are TGTGCCAGCGCCCAATTCAGTGAGCAGTTCTTC. It encodes CASAQFSEQFF.

This clone was seen only once. The rearrangement links TRBV28 to TRBJ1-1; D unclear. The V gene lost 10 bases and the J gene lost 3 bases, with 15 bases spanning the gap. This CDR3 spans 13 amino acids. Germline values: CDR1 MDHEN, CDR2 SYDVKM. CDR3 in DNA: TGTGCCACTATACCTAGGGCGGACACTGAAGCTTTCTTT. It specifies CATIPRADTEAFF.

The gene calls are TRBV6-5 and TRBJ1-1; TRBD1 is a possible D gene (6 bases). Germline values: CDR1 MNHEY, CDR2 SVGAGI. The CDR3 consists of 15 residues. The V end lost 2 bases, the J end lost 4 bases, and 14 bases lay between the germline ends. CDR3 nucleotides: TGTGCCAGCAGTTACCATCAAGGGGGAATCACTGAAGCTTTCTTT. Protein: CASSYHQGGITEAFF.

The chain is built from TRBV10-1 and TRBJ2-3, with D perhaps TRBD1 (5 bases). The CDR3 spans 17 residues. The germline V gene has CDR1 WNHNN and CDR2 SYGVQD (reference sequence). V lost 0 bases and J lost 2, with 15 bases in between. The CDR3 spells CASSESKATGSTDTQYF. Written as DNA, the CDR3 is TGCGCCAGCAGTGAGTCGAAGGCAACAGGCTCCACAGATACGCAGTATTTT.

In regard to this clone: The junction shows a germline mismatch at one end, possibly a read error. This chain links TRBV7-8 with TRBJ2-5; 12 nucleotides agree with TRBD2. Germline assignment: CDR1 SGHVS and CDR2 FQNEAQ. This CDR3 contains 15 residues. The CDR3 DNA is TGTGCCAGCAGCTCAGGACTAGCGGGACAAGAAACCCAGTACTTC. Its protein is CASSSGLAGQETQYF.

This rearrangement joins TRBV5-1 to TRBJ2-2; TRBD1 agrees at 11 bases. V trimming: 1 base; J trimming: 5 bases; junction bases outside the gene matches: 4. CDR1 SGHRS and CDR2 YFSETQ come from the germline V gene. This CDR3 region has 16 residues. CDR3 region: CASSLYGTGGTGELFF. The CDR3 coding sequence is TGCGCCAGCAGCTTGTACGGGACAGGGGGTACCGGGGAGCTGTTTTTT.

The CDR3 bases are TGTGCCAGCAGCCGGGGCGGGGAAGAGACCCAGTACTTC. Amino acids: CASSRGGEETQYF. The chain employs TRBV9 and TRBJ2-5; D is perhaps TRBD2 (6 bases). Germline CDR1 reads SGDLS; CDR2 reads YYNGEE. V shed 4 bases and J shed 3 bases, with 10 bases lying between them. This CDR3 has 13 residues.